A selection of T cell receptor beta chains follows, all from one sample in a study of cytomegalovirus exposure and HLA in healthy donors. Profiled with immunoSEQ multiplex PCR; TCRdb holds only in-frame clones, not every one. Here the sample spans about 180,000 clones, more than 60% being singletons. Sequenced sample: PBMCs. The receptors derive from a young man in good health and CMV-seronegative. Each CDR3 is given with its conserved first and last residue. D genes are given only for firm matches. Size values are once, few and many counts, or a class for expanded clones, and some rows have none.

J gene | clone size | D gene | CDR3 length | V gene | CDR3 DNA | CDR3 protein
TRBJ2-1 | . | TRBD1 | 14 | TRBV11-3 | TGTGCCAGCAGCGCCCGGACAGGGGGCAATGAGCAGTTCTTC | CASSARTGGNEQFF
TRBJ1-1 | . | TRBD1 | 13 | TRBV6-4 | TGTGCCAGCAGCTCACAGGGGTACACTGAAGCTTTCTTT | CASSSQGYTEAFF
TRBJ1-6 | . | TRBD1 | 14 | TRBV2 | TGTGCCAGCAGCGGGACAGGGTGGGAATCACCCCTCCACTTT | CASSGTGWESPLHF
TRBJ2-2 | . | . | 14 | TRBV6-5 | TGTGCCAGCAGTCTCGGGGGGCCCACCGGGGAGCTGTTTTTT | CASSLGGPTGELFF
TRBJ1-2 | . | . | 14 | TRBV9 | TGTGCCAGCAGCGACCGGACAGCACACTATGGCTACACCTTC | CASSDRTAHYGYTF
TRBJ1-2 | . | . | 15 | TRBV27 | TGTGCCAGCAGCCGGACAGAACGGGCTAGCTATGGCTACACCTTC | CASSRTERASYGYTF
TRBJ2-7 | few | TRBD2 | 16 | TRBV27 | TGTGCCAGCAGTTTCGGGACTAGCGGGAGGGCCAACGAGCAGTACTTC | CASSFGTSGRANEQYF
TRBJ2-1 | . | TRBD2 | 15 | TRBV6-5 | TGTGCCAGCAGATCACTAGCGGGAGTCGTCGATGAGCAGTTCTTC | CASRSLAGVVDEQFF
TRBJ1-4 | . | TRBD1 | 15 | TRBV5-5 | TGTGCCAGCAGCCTGACAGGGAACAGGGATGAAAAACTGTTTTTT | CASSLTGNRDEKLFF
TRBJ2-3 | . | . | 14 | TRBV7-7 | TGTGCTAGCAGCTTCGTCGGAGGTACAGATACGCAGTATTTT | CASSFVGGTDTQYF
TRBJ2-1 | . | . | 11 | TRBV13 | TGTGCCAGCAGCCTCTACAATGAGCAGTTCTTC | CASSLYNEQFF